These 21 T cell receptor beta chains came from one sample sequenced in a study of shared clonotypes between healthy human individuals. Sequencing was performed with immunoSEQ multiplex PCR; in TCRdb, only in-frame clones are kept and a portion is missing. The sample carries about 2 million clones, approximately 94% recorded once. As defined, naive CD8 cells were CD45RO-negative and positively selected for CCR7, with terminally differentiated effector memory CD45RA+ cells excluded. The sequenced sample consisted of naive CD8+ T cells sorted from blood. The receptor source for this set is a man aged 18-30 years in good health.

As for this clone: The same CDR3 also results from other DNA sequences found in this sample. This sequence joins TRBV13 and TRBJ2-5; 7 bases map to TRBD2. CDR1 and CDR2 (germline): PRHDT, FYEKMQ (reference sequence). CDR3 size: 15 residues. Trimming cost V 0 bases and J 4 bases; bases outside gene matches: 5. The CDR3 nucleotides read TGTGCCAGCAGCTTAGGGGGAGGGCCAGGAGAGACCCAGTACTTC. The encoded protein is CASSLGGGPGETQYF.

A word on this clone: Other DNA sequences in the sample encode the same CDR3. The rearrangement links TRBV4-1 to TRBJ2-1; 10 bases agree with TRBD2. Germline CDR1 reads MGHRA; CDR2 reads YSYEKL. The CDR3 has 16 residues. V dropped 1 base and J dropped 5; count of bases not matched to a gene: 5. The CDR3 nucleotides read TGCGCCAGCAGCCAAGTTGGTCTAGCGGGGGACAATGAGCAGTTCTTC. Protein: CASSQVGLAGDNEQFF.

The V gene is TRBV7-2, the J gene TRBJ2-3; 12 bases line up with TRBD2. V lost 4 bases, J lost 3 bases, and 2 bases stayed unmatched. CDR1 is SGHTA and CDR2 is FQGNSA in the germline V gene. CDR3 length: 15 amino acids. The CDR3 DNA reads TGTGCCAGCAGCTCGACTAGCGGGGGAACAGATACGCAGTATTTT. Translated: CASSSTSGGTDTQYF.

This chain links TRBV9 with TRBJ2-2, with no clear D. V was shortened by 3 bases and J by 3 bases, with 9 bases between the two germline ends. The CDR3 totals 14 residues. Germline V gene lookup returns CDR1 SGDLS and CDR2 YYNGEE. CDR3 sequence: CASSDSWDTGELFF. The CDR3 nucleotides are TGTGCCAGCAGCGACTCTTGGGACACCGGGGAGCTGTTTTTT.

The rearrangement uses TRBV30 and TRBJ2-3; tentatively, D is TRBD1 or TRBD2 (5 bases each). Trimming took off 3 bases at V and 6 bases at J, with 10 bases between the two ends. The CDR3 loop spans 12 amino acids. Germline loops: CDR1 GTSNPN, CDR2 SVGIG (reference sequence). CDR3 amino acids: CAWSQGPDTQYF. Written as DNA, the CDR3 is TGTGCCTGGAGCCAGGGACCCGATACGCAGTATTTT.

The chain carries TRBV4-1 and TRBJ2-5; TRBD2 matches 10 bases. Trimming cost V 3 bases and J 4 bases; bases outside gene matches: 8. The CDR3 covers 16 residues. Germline assignment: CDR1 MGHRA and CDR2 YSYEKL. The CDR3 bases are TGCGCCAGCAGCCAGAGGGGACTAGCGCCCCCAGAGACCCAGTACTTC. Its protein product is CASSQRGLAPPETQYF.

The chain couples TRBV6-6 to TRBJ1-3; D perhaps matches TRBD1 (6 bases). Trimming shortened V by 7 bases and J by 4 bases, and 17 bases separated the two germline ends. Germline-derived CDR1 and CDR2 are MNHNY and SVGAGI (reference sequence). The CDR3 covers 15 residues. CDR3 sequence (DNA): TGTGCCAGCACCCAGCGGGGGCTCCGCGGAAACACCATATATTTT. Protein: CASTQRGLRGNTIYF.

V gene TRBV6-6 combines with J gene TRBJ1-5; D unresolved. The CDR3 has 13 residues. V lost 2 bases, J lost 5 bases, and 7 bases lay in between. Germline CDR1 and CDR2: MNHNY and SVGAGI (reference sequence). For the CDR3, the DNA is TGTGCCAGCAGTTACGGGGTAGATCAGCCCCAGCATTTT. It translates to CASSYGVDQPQHF.

The gene calls are TRBV28 and TRBJ1-3; D not resolved. CDR3 length: 12 residues. From germline, CDR1 is MDHEN and CDR2 SYDVKM. Trimming removed 9 bases at V and 4 bases at J, with 10 bases between. CDR3 DNA: TGTGCCAGTACCGACTCCGGAAACACCATATATTTT. This translates into CASTDSGNTIYF.

CDR3 amino acids: CASSWGEGAEAFF. The CDR3 DNA follows: TGTGCCAGCAGTTGGGGGGAAGGGGCTGAAGCTTTCTTT. V and J are TRBV28 and TRBJ1-1, with D possibly TRBD1 on 5 matching bases. V lost 4 bases to trimming and J lost 6 bases, with 12 bases between them. This CDR3 has 13 residues. The V gene's germline CDR1 is MDHEN and CDR2 SYDVKM.

The V call is TRBV19, the J call TRBJ1-2; weak D call: TRBD1 (6 bases). The germline gives CDR1 LNHDA, CDR2 SQIVND (reference sequence). V gave up 6 bases and J gave up 8 bases, with 22 bases separating them. The CDR3 length is 15 residues. The CDR3 DNA reads TGTGCCAGTAGCCCTCGTTGGGGGCTGTTGTACGGCTACACCTTC. It yields the protein CASSPRWGLLYGYTF.

V and J are TRBV29-1 and TRBJ1-1; 7 bases align to TRBD1. CDR1 is SQVTM and CDR2 is ANQGSEA in the germline V gene. Germline trimming cut 7 bases from V and 3 bases from J; bases unmatched to any gene: 8. The CDR3 extends over 13 amino acids. This CDR3 reads CSALRTGHTEAFF. CDR3 sequence (DNA): TGCAGCGCTCTACGGACAGGTCACACTGAAGCTTTCTTT.

The chain combines TRBV13 with TRBJ2-3; possible D gene TRBD2, 6 bases. The CDR3 is 13 amino acids. Germline V CDR1 and CDR2: PRHDT, FYEKMQ (reference sequence). Trimming left V 8 bases short and J 3 bases short, with 12 bases between. The CDR3 coding sequence is TGTGCCAGCTGGCAGGGAGGAACAGATACGCAGTATTTT. The encoded protein is CASWQGGTDTQYF.

The CDR3 DNA sequence: TGTGCCAGCAGCTCGGACACCCGGTTGGAGACCCAGTACTTC. Protein sequence: CASSSDTRLETQYF. The chain has TRBV7-9 and TRBJ2-5; weak D call: TRBD1 (5 bases). The ends were cut back, 4 bases at V and 5 bases at J, with 14 bases in the middle. The length of the CDR3 is 14 residues. Germline V gives CDR1 SEHNR, CDR2 FQNEAQ (reference sequence).

As regards this clone: The same CDR3 arises from other DNA sequences in this sample as well. The J gene is TRBJ2-7, the V gene TRBV27; possibly TRBD2 for D (5 bases). This CDR3 spans 13 amino acids. Per germline, CDR1 MNHEY and CDR2 SMNVEV (reference sequence). V lost 8 bases and J 1 base, leaving 12 bases between the germline ends. The DNA for the CDR3 is TGTGCCAGCGGTTCGGGATCATCCTACGAGCAGTACTTC. The encoded protein is CASGSGSSYEQYF.

The J gene is TRBJ2-1, the V gene TRBV4-3; the D is unclear. CDR1 is LGHNA, CDR2 YSLEER, per germline. The CDR3 contains 15 residues. Trimming took 0 bases from V and 1 from J, leaving 7 bases between them. DNA for the CDR3: TGCGCCAGCAGCCAAGAGCAGGTGTCCTACAATGAGCAGTTCTTC. Its protein product is CASSQEQVSYNEQFF.

CDR3 sequence: CASSSWDAGDNYEQYF. In nucleotides, the CDR3 is TGTGCCAGCAGTTCTTGGGATGCGGGGGACAACTACGAGCAGTACTTC. The chain is built from TRBV13 and TRBJ2-7, with D maybe TRBD2 (7 bases). Germline CDR1 is PRHDT and CDR2 is FYEKMQ (reference sequence). Trimming removed 6 bases at V and 3 bases at J, with 21 bases between. This CDR3 spans 16 amino acids. Complete variable domain (other parts from reference TRBV13 and TRBJ2-7): AAGVIQSPRHLIKEKRETATLKCYPIPRHDTVYWYQQGPGQDPQFLISFYEKMQSDKGSIPDRFSAQQFSDYHSELNMSSLELGDSALYFCASSSWDAGDNYEQYFGPGTRLTVT.

This rearrangement joins TRBV2 to TRBJ2-7, with 13 positions matching TRBD2. Trimming cost V 6 bases and J 5 bases; bases outside gene matches: 10. Germline lookup yields CDR1 SNHLY and CDR2 FYNNEI. CDR3 length equals 16 residues. The CDR3 bases are TGTGCCAGCAGGGACCGGACTAGCGGGAGTTCCGACGAGCAGTACTTC. Translated, it gives CASRDRTSGSSDEQYF.

The chain has TRBV21-1 and TRBJ2-7; the listed D gene, TRBD2, was not tested against the DNA. TRBV21-1 is deemed a pseudogene. The CDR3 spans 15 residues. The DNA of the CDR3 is TGTGCCAGCAGCCATCGCGGGGGGGAAGGAAACGAGCAGTACTTC. As protein: CASSHRGGEGNEQYF.

The V call is TRBV30, the J call TRBJ1-1; D ambiguous. The CDR3 runs to 18 residues. Per the germline V gene, CDR1 is GTSNPN and CDR2 is SVGIG (reference sequence). V was cut by 0 bases and J by 0 bases, with 20 bases left in between. CDR3 bases: TGTGCCTGGAGTGTACGTGGCCCGGAGCTGTGGCTGAACACTGAAGCTTTCTTT. Translating gives CAWSVRGPELWLNTEAFF.

The V and J genes are TRBV28 and TRBJ1-2; D is perhaps TRBD1 (6 bases). The CDR3 extends over 15 amino acids. Germline loops: CDR1 MDHEN, CDR2 SYDVKM. V lost 5 bases, J lost 0 bases, and 13 bases lay in between. In DNA form, the CDR3 reads TGTGCCAGCAGTCTCCCGACAGGACCTAACTATGGCTACACCTTC. It specifies CASSLPTGPNYGYTF.